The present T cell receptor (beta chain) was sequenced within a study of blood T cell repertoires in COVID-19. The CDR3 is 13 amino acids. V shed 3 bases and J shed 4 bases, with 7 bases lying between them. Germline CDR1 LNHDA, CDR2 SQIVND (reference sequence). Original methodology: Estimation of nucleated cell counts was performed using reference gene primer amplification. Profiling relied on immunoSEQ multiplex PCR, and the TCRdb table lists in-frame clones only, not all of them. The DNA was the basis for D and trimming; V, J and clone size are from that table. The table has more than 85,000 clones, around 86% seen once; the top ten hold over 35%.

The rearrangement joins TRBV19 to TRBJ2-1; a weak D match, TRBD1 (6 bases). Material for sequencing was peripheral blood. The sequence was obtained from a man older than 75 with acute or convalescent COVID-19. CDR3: CASSIDRYNEQFF. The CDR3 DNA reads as TGTGCCAGTAGTATCGACAGGTACAATGAGCAGTTCTTC. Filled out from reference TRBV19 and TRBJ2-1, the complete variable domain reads DGGITQSPKYLFRKEGQNVTLSCEQNLNHDAMYWYRQDPGQGLRLIYYSQIVNDFQKGDIAEGYSVSREKKESFPLTVTSAQKNPTAFYLCASSIDRYNEQFFGPGTRLTVL.